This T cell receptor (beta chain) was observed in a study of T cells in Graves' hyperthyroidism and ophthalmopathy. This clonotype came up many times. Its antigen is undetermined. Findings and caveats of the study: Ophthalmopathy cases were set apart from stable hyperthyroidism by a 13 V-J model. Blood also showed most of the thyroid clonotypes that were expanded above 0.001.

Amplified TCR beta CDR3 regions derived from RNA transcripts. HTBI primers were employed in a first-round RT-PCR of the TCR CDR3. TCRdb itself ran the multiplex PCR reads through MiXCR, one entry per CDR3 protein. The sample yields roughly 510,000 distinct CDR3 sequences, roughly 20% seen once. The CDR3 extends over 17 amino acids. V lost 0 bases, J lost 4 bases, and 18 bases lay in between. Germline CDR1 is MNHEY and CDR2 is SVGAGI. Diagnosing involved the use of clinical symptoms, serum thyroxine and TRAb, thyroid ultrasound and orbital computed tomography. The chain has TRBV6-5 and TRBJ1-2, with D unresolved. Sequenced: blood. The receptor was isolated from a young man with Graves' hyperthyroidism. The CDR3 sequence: CASSYSFKGKPVYGYTF. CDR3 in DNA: TGTGCCAGCAGTTACTCCTTCAAAGGGAAGCCCGTCTATGGCTACACCTTC.